Below, 26 T cell receptor beta chains from the same sample are listed, as sequenced in a study of human T cells and chemical hapten exposure. TCRdb redid the calling of the RACE reads with MiXCR, one entry per CDR3 protein. Of about 80,000 distinct CDR3 sequences in the sample, 11% to 15% were seen once. Time point indicated: pre-sensitization, week 0. The sample's treatment: therapeutic diphenylcyclopropenone sensitization with weekly scalp DPC. The sample was whole blood, taken in connection with sensitization to the hapten diphenylcyclopropenone (DPC). These receptor sequences come from a woman aged 45-60 years with alopecia areata. Some clones in this sample may be carry-over from other donors' samples.

This clonotype occurred a few times. The J gene is TRBJ2-3, the V gene TRBV29-1; TRBD2 matches at 12 bases. Looked up from germline, CDR1 is SQVTM and CDR2 is ANQGSEA. V dropped 4 bases and J dropped 3; count of bases not matched to a gene: 2. The CDR3 loop spans 14 amino acids. This CDR3 reads CSVAGLAGTDTQYF. Here the CDR3 DNA reads TGCAGCGTTGCTGGACTAGCGGGGACAGATACGCAGTATTTT.

The chain links TRBV7-6 to TRBJ1-3, with unresolved D. Germline V gives CDR1 SGHVS, CDR2 FNYEAQ. The CDR3 has 16 amino acids. V was trimmed by 1 base and J by 0 bases, leaving 10 bases between them. The CDR3 bases are TGTGCCAGCAGCTTAGAGGCGGGAAGCTCTGGAAACACCATATATTTT. Translation gives CASSLEAGSSGNTIYF.

This clonotype has ten or more counts. This chain uses TRBV28 with TRBJ2-7; tentative D call: TRBD1 (5 bases). This CDR3 has 13 residues. CDR1 is MDHEN, CDR2 SYDVKM, per germline. Between the trimmed V and J ends, which lost 7 bases and 3 bases, there was a span of 13 bases. CDR3 region: CASKVWGSYEQYF. In nucleotides, the CDR3 is TGTGCCAGCAAAGTCTGGGGCAGCTACGAGCAGTACTTC.

V usage is TRBV7-9 and J usage is TRBJ1-1; no clear D gene. With 1 base removed from V and 4 bases from J, the gap between germline ends came to 10 bases. Germline CDR1 SEHNR, CDR2 FQNEAQ (reference sequence). CDR3 length: 14 amino acids. The CDR3 sequence is CASSLEATITEAFF. CDR3 nucleotides: TGTGCCAGCAGCTTAGAGGCGACGATCACTGAAGCTTTCTTT. Supplemented by reference TRBV7-9 and TRBJ1-1, the full variable domain reads DTGVSQNPRHKITKRGQNVTFRCDPISEHNRLYWYRQTLGQGPEFLTYFQNEAQLEKSRLLSDRFSAERPKGSFSTLEIQRTEQGDSAMYLCASSLEATITEAFFGQGTRLTVV.

This clonotype was observed a handful of times. J is TRBJ1-1 and V is TRBV30; possible D gene TRBD1, 5 bases. The length of the CDR3 is 14 residues. Per germline, CDR1 GTSNPN and CDR2 SVGIG (reference sequence). The V end lost 5 bases, the J end lost 0 bases, and 13 bases lay between the germline ends. CDR3 in DNA: TGTGCCTGGTCCAAGTGGGGGGTGAACACTGAAGCTTTCTTT. The encoded protein is CAWSKWGVNTEAFF.

The chain carries TRBV4-2 and TRBJ2-2; 9 bases fit TRBD2. With V trimmed by 0 bases and J by 4 bases, 9 bases remained unmatched. The CDR3 is made up of 18 amino acids. Germline CDR1 and CDR2: LGHNA and YNFKEQ. The CDR3 bases are TGTGCCAGCAGCCAAGATTCGGCTAGCGGGATTACCACCGGGGAGCTGTTTTTT. Amino acid sequence: CASSQDSASGITTGELFF.

This clonotype was detected a few times. The J gene is TRBJ1-1, the V gene TRBV5-5; D perhaps matches TRBD1 (5 bases). V was cut by 4 bases and J by 3 bases, with 25 bases left in between. This CDR3 contains 18 residues. Germline-derived CDR1 and CDR2 are SGHKS and YYEKEE (reference sequence). The CDR3 here is CASSGALTVREWDTEAFF. The CDR3 DNA reads TGTGCCAGCAGCGGGGCGCTGACAGTAAGGGAGTGGGACACTGAAGCTTTCTTT. The full variable domain, rest sourced from reference TRBV5-5 and TRBJ1-1, is DAGVTQSPTHLIKTRGQQVTLRCSPISGHKSVSWYQQVLGQGPQFIFQYYEKEERGRGNFPDRFSARQFPNYSSELNVNALLLGDSALYLCASSGALTVREWDTEAFFGQGTRLTVV.

The V gene is TRBV12-3 or TRBV12-4, the J gene TRBJ2-1; D remains unclear. The CDR3 has 13 amino acids. Trimming left V 3 bases short and J 5 bases short, with 8 bases between. CDR3 nucleotides: TGTGCCAGCAGTTTCCGATCAAACAATGAGCAGTTCTTC. Translating it yields CASSFRSNNEQFF.

V gene TRBV20-1 combines with J gene TRBJ1-4, with D maybe TRBD1 (5 bases). The CDR3 spans 15 residues. V was pared by 2 bases and J by 3 bases, with 13 bases between. Germline CDR1 and CDR2: DFQATT and SNEGSKA (reference sequence). CDR3 nucleotides: TGCAGTGCTAGATTAGCGGGGGGACCTAATGAAAAACTGTTTTTT. Its translation: CSARLAGGPNEKLFF.

The table lists this clonotype with many counts. The gene calls are TRBV12-3 or TRBV12-4 and TRBJ1-5; D is unclear. The CDR3 is made up of 14 amino acids. V was cut by 2 bases and J by 2 bases, with 7 bases left in between. The DNA for the CDR3 is TGTGCCAGCAGTTTAAAGACGGGCAATCAGCCCCAGCATTTT. Its translation: CASSLKTGNQPQHF.

This clonotype came up a few times. The CDR3 bases are TGTGCCAGCAGACCTTGGACTAGCAAACAAGAGACCCAGTACTTC. Encoded protein: CASRPWTSKQETQYF. The chain couples TRBV3-1 to TRBJ2-5; 8 bases line up with TRBD2. This CDR3 is 15 amino acids long. V trimming: 6 bases; J trimming: 2 bases; junction bases outside the gene matches: 8. The germline V gene encodes CDR1 LGHDT and CDR2 YNNKEL (reference sequence).

This clonotype has a handful of counts. The chain recombines TRBV7-9 with TRBJ2-1; 9 positions match TRBD2. The CDR3 has 15 amino acids. Germline loops: CDR1 SEHNR, CDR2 FQNEAQ (reference sequence). The V gene end was trimmed by 2 bases and the J gene end by 7 bases; junction bases not matched to a gene: 6. The CDR3 nucleotides are TGTGCCAGCAGCTTATCTAGCGGGGTAATGAATGAGCAGTTCTTC. Translating gives CASSLSSGVMNEQFF.

This clonotype was recorded at least ten times. The chain recombines TRBV27 with TRBJ2-7; 11 nucleotides line up with TRBD1. Germline V gene sequence: CDR1 MNHEY, CDR2 SMNVEV (reference sequence). CDR3 length equals 14 residues. The ends lost 6 bases at V and 2 bases at J; junction bases unmatched: 3. CDR3 DNA: TGTGCCAGCAGGGGGACAGGGGGAACCTACGAGCAGTACTTC. Its translation: CASRGTGGTYEQYF.

This clonotype was counted only a few times. This rearrangement joins TRBV7-6 to TRBJ1-3; a possible D gene is TRBD1 (5 bases). CDR3 length equals 16 residues. Germline CDR1 reads SGHVS; CDR2 reads FNYEAQ. V was clipped by 5 bases and J by 2 bases, with 16 bases between them. CDR3 bases: TGTGCCAGCAGCCTCCTCGGGAGGGGTACTGGAAACACCATATATTTT. Amino acids: CASSLLGRGTGNTIYF.

This clonotype was picked up a small number of times. This chain uses TRBV12-3 or TRBV12-4 with TRBJ2-3; D gene ambiguous. This CDR3 contains 11 residues. V was cut by 4 bases and J by 7 bases, with 6 bases left in between. DNA for the CDR3: TGTGCCAGCAGTTCCCCTTATACGCAGTATTTT. Translated: CASSSPYTQYF.

CDR3 nucleotide sequence: TGCGCCAGCAGACCCGGAGGCGCGAACACCGGGGAGCTGTTTTTT. It codes for CASRPGGANTGELFF. This chain connects TRBV5-1 to TRBJ2-2, with TRBD2 as a possible D gene (5 bases). The germline V and J ends were trimmed by 5 bases and 0 bases, with 11 bases remaining between them. This CDR3 spans 15 amino acids. Germline-derived CDR1 and CDR2 are SGHRS and YFSETQ.

The chain links TRBV29-1 to TRBJ2-7; D may be TRBD1 (6 bases). Germline V lookup: CDR1 SQVTM, CDR2 ANQGSEA. With 7 bases removed from V and 0 bases from J, the gap between germline ends came to 10 bases. The CDR3 runs 12 residues. CDR3 in amino acids: CSGRTDSYEQYF. The CDR3 DNA reads as TGCAGCGGGCGGACAGACTCCTACGAGCAGTACTTC.

V is TRBV20-1 and J is TRBJ2-3; no reliable D call. The CDR3 sequence is 12 residues long. Trimming removed 7 bases at V and 4 bases at J, with 12 bases between. Germline CDR1 reads DFQATT; CDR2 reads SNEGSKA (reference sequence). CDR3 in amino acids: CSVPAHSDTQYF. The DNA of the CDR3 is TGCAGTGTCCCGGCGCATTCAGATACGCAGTATTTT.

The chain uses TRBV7-8 and TRBJ1-6; D gene ambiguous. This CDR3 is built from 15 residues. V was trimmed by 6 bases and J by 0 bases, leaving 9 bases between them. From germline, CDR1 is SGHVS and CDR2 FQNEAQ. The CDR3 sequence is CASSPRDSYNSPLHF. CDR3 sequence (DNA): TGTGCCAGCAGTCCGAGGGACTCCTATAATTCACCCCTCCACTTT.

In its sample, this clonotype was seen a few times. This chain connects TRBV11-1 to TRBJ2-1, with 10 bases fitting TRBD2. Germline V gene lookup returns CDR1 SGHAT and CDR2 FQDESV (reference sequence). Losses at the gene ends were 5 bases for V and 6 bases for J; bases not matched to a gene: 7. The CDR3 runs 15 residues. The CDR3 nucleotides are TGTGCCAGCAGCGCCAGGACTAGCGGAGCCAATGAGCAGTTCTTC. Its protein product is CASSARTSGANEQFF.

The chain joins TRBV7-9 to TRBJ1-1, with TRBD1 as a possible D gene (5 bases). The CDR3 is 15 residues long. Trimming pared 5 bases from V and 6 bases from J, leaving 19 bases between. Per germline, CDR1 SEHNR and CDR2 FQNEAQ (reference sequence). CDR3 region: CASSPRGLTVSEAFF. CDR3 nucleotide sequence: TGTGCCAGCAGCCCACGGGGACTAACGGTCTCTGAAGCTTTCTTT.

The chain has TRBV20-1 and TRBJ2-7; D is possibly TRBD1 (6 bases). Germline V gene data show CDR1 as DFQATT and CDR2 as SNEGSKA (reference sequence). V was cut by 6 bases and J by 9 bases, with 18 bases left in between. The CDR3 has 12 residues. The DNA for the CDR3 is TGCAGTGCCCTACAGGGTTCTATTGGGCAGTACTTC. It encodes CSALQGSIGQYF.

This sequence joins TRBV7-2 and TRBJ1-4, with 7 positions matching TRBD1. The CDR3 consists of 18 residues. The germline CDR1 and CDR2 sequences are SGHTA and FQGNSA. V was clipped by 8 bases and J by 1 base; unmatched bases: 16. CDR3 sequence reads: CASRKWTGEGGTNEKLFF. For the CDR3, the DNA is TGTGCCAGCCGGAAATGGACAGGAGAAGGGGGAACTAATGAAAAACTGTTTTTT.

This clonotype was observed a handful of times. The V call is TRBV30, the J call TRBJ1-4, with a weak D call TRBD1 (5 bases). V lost 3 bases and J 0 bases, leaving 14 bases between the germline ends. The CDR3 sequence is 16 residues long. Germline V gene data show CDR1 as GTSNPN and CDR2 as SVGIG (reference sequence). The CDR3 spells CAWRRQRTATNEKLFF. In DNA form, the CDR3 reads TGTGCCTGGAGGAGACAGAGAACTGCAACTAATGAAAAACTGTTTTTT.

The chain joins TRBV27 to TRBJ2-1, with D unclear. The CDR3 consists of 16 residues. V was pared by 1 base and J by 0 bases, with 10 bases between. Germline V gives CDR1 MNHEY, CDR2 SMNVEV (reference sequence). DNA for the CDR3: TGTGCCAGCAGTTTATATCCGGAAAGCTCCTACAATGAGCAGTTCTTC. Amino acids: CASSLYPESSYNEQFF.

The chain is built from TRBV30 and TRBJ2-3, with no clear D. V lost 0 bases and J 2 bases, leaving 6 bases between the germline ends. Germline V CDR1 and CDR2: GTSNPN, SVGIG (reference sequence). The CDR3 is made up of 13 amino acids. CDR3 sequence: CAWSVAVTDTQYF. The CDR3 region has the DNA TGTGCCTGGAGTGTCGCCGTCACAGATACGCAGTATTTT.